These 4 T cell receptor beta chains originate from one sample sequenced in a study of blood T cell repertoires in COVID-19 (dated by TCRdb to between 2020 and 2021). The method behind the library was the immunoSEQ multiplex PCR assay. TCRdb provides this immuneACCESS table in a form limited to in-frame rearrangements. Some clones are lacking; in checked studies, under half of them reflect an unresolved V gene, and why the rest are absent is not known. This sample has under 300,000 clones in its table, and approximately 84% of those were observed once. Of the sample, 15% falls within the top ten clones. Material: PBMCs or T cells enriched from blood (not recorded which). The origin of the receptors is a man in his forties or fifties who had recovered from COVID-19.

The V call is TRBV10-1, the J call TRBJ2-1, with TRBD2 matching 12 bases. CDR3 size: 16 residues. Germline values: CDR1 WNHNN, CDR2 SYGVQD (reference sequence). J lost 0 bases, V lost 7 bases, and 4 bases had no gene match. The DNA for the CDR3 is TGCGCCAGCAACCGGACTAGCGGGGCCTCCTACAATGAGCAGTTCTTC. Encoded protein: CASNRTSGASYNEQFF.

DNA of the CDR3: TGTGCCAGTAGTATAGGACAGGGTGTCCCCACAGATACGCAGTATTTT. It codes for CASSIGQGVPTDTQYF. V usage is TRBV19 and J usage is TRBJ2-3; 7 bases line up with TRBD1. Germline V CDR1 and CDR2: LNHDA, SQIVND (reference sequence). V lost 1 base and J lost 2; bases outside the gene matches: 6. The CDR3 runs to 16 residues.

This chain uses TRBV12-1 with TRBJ2-1; the D segment call TRBD1 is taken from the table without a DNA check. TRBV12-1 is a pseudogene segment. There are 16 residues in the CDR3. This CDR3 reads CASSFAGRSSYNEQFF. The CDR3 region has the DNA TGTGCCAGCAGCTTTGCTGGCAGAAGCTCCTACAATGAGCAGTTCTTC.

This clone was counted only a few times. CDR3 nucleotides: TGTGCCAGCAGCGCCGACTCAACAGGGGAGCAGTTCTTC. The encoded protein is CASSADSTGEQFF. The rearrangement joins TRBV6-4 to TRBJ2-1; maybe TRBD1 (6 bases). The germline V gene has CDR1 MRHNA and CDR2 SNTAGT. V was pared by 6 bases and J by 10 bases, with 16 bases between. The CDR3 runs 13 residues.